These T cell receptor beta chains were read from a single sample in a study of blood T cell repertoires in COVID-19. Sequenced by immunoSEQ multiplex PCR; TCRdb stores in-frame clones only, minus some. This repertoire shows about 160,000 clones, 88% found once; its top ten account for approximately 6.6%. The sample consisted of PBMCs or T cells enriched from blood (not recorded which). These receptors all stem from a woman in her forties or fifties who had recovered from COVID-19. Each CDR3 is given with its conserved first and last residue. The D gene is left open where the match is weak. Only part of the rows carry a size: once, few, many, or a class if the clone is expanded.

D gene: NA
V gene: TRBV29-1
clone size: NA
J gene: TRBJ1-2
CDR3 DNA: TGCAGCGTTGGGACTGATGGCTACACCTTC
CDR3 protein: CSVGTDGYTF

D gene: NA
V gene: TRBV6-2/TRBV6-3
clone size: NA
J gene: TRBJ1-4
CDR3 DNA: TGTGCCAGCAGTCGTACTTCTAATGAAAAACTGTTTTTT
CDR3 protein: CASSRTSNEKLFF

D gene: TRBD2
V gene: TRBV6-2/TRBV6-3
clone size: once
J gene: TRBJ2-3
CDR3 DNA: TGTGCCAGCAGTTGGAATTGGGAGGGGACAGATACGCAGTATTTT
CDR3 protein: CASSWNWEGTDTQYF

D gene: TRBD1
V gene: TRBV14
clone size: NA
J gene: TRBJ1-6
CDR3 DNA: TGTGCCAGCAGCCAGCAAACAGGGGGAGCTTCACCCCTCCACTTT
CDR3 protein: CASSQQTGGASPLHF

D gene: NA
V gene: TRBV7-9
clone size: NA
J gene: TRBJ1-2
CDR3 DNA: TGTGCCAGCAGCTTTGACTTCTATGGCTACACCTTC
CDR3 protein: CASSFDFYGYTF

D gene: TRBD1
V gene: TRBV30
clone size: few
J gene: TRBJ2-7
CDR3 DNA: TGTGCCCGCGGACAGGGCCCCTACGAGCAGTACTTC
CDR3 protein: CARGQGPYEQYF

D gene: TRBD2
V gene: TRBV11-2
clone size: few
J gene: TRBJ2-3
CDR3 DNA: TGTGCCAGCAGCCCCCTTTTTCGGGGGGGCGTAGATACGCAGTATTTT
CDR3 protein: CASSPLFRGGVDTQYF

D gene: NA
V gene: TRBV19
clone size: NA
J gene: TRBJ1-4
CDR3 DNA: TGTGCCAGTAGTATTCGAGGTTCGAATGAAAAACTGTTTTTT
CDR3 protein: CASSIRGSNEKLFF

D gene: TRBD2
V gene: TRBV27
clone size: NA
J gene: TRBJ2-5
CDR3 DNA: TGTGCCAGCAGTCGGATTAGCGGGGGGCGCGAAGAGACCCAGTACTTC
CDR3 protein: CASSRISGGREETQYF

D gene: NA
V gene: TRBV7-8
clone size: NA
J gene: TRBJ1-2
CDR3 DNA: TGTGCCAGCAGGTCTGGGCCAGGGGACGGCTACACCTTC
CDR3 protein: CASRSGPGDGYTF

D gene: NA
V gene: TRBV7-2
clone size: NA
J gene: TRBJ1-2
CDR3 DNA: TGTGCCAGCAGCTTAGACGGCGGGACTTACCTCTATGGCTACACCTTC
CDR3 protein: CASSLDGGTYLYGYTF

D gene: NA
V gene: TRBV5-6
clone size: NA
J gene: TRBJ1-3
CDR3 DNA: TGTGCCAGCAGCTCCAGGGTTTCGAGAAACACCATATATTTT
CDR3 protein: CASSSRVSRNTIYF

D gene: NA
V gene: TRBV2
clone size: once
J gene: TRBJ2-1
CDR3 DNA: TGTGCCACCCGGGGGTCCAATGAGCAGTTCTTC
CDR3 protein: CATRGSNEQFF

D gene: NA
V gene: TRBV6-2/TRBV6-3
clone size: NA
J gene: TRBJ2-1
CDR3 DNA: TGTGCCAGCAGCCGCACTCTCCCCGCTTACGGTTTCAATGAGCAGTTCTTC
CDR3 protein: CASSRTLPAYGFNEQFF

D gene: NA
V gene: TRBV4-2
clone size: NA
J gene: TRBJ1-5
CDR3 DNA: TGTGCCAGCAGCCAAGGTGGAGAACCGAATCAGCCCCAGCATTTT
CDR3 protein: CASSQGGEPNQPQHF

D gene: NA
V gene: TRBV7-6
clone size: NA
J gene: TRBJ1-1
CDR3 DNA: TGTGCCAGCAGCCCCACAGAGATGATGAACACTGAAGCTTTCTTT
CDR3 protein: CASSPTEMMNTEAFF

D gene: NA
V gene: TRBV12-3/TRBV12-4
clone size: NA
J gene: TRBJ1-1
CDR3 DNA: TGTGCCAGCAGTTGGGGCCGGAACACTGAAGCTTTCTTT
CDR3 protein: CASSWGRNTEAFF

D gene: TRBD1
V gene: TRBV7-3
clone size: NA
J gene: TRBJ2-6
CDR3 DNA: TGTGCCAGCAGCTTAGTAGGACAGGGAACCTCTGGGGCCAACGTCCTGACTTTC
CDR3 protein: CASSLVGQGTSGANVLTF

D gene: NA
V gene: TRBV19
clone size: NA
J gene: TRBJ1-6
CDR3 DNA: TGTGCCAGTAGTATACCCCCATTCAATTCACCCCTCCACTTT
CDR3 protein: CASSIPPFNSPLHF

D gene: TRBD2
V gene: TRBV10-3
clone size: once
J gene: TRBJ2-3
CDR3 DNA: TGTGCCATTAGCGGGGGGACTAGCACAGATACGCAGTATTTT
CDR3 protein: CAISGGTSTDTQYF

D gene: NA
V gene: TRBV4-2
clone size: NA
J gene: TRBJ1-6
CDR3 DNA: TGTGCCAGCAGCCAAGGAGATTCACCCCTCCACTTT
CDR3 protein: CASSQGDSPLHF

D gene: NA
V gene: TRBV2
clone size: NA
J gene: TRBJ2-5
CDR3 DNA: TGTGCCAGCAGTAAAGGGACTTTCCAGTACTTC
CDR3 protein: CASSKGTFQYF

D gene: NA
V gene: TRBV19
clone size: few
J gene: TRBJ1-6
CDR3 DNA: TGTGCCAGTAGGATTCTCAGGGGCAGGTCACCCCTCCACTTT
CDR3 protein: CASRILRGRSPLHF

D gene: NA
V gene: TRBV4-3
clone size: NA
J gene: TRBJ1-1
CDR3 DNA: TGCGCCAGCAGCCAAGCCAGGGGAGAAGCTTTCTTT
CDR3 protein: CASSQARGEAFF

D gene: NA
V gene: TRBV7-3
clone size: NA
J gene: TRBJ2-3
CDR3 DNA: TGTGCCAGCAGCTTAACGGGGCAGCTAAACACAGATACGCAGTATTTT
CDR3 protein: CASSLTGQLNTDTQYF

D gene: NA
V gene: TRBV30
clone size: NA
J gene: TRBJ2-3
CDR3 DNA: TGTGCCTGGGGGGAGGGGGCGCGAGATACGCAGTATTTT
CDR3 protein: CAWGEGARDTQYF

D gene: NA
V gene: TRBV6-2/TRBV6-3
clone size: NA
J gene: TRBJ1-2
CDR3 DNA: NA
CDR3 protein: CASSSSTGFDYGYTF

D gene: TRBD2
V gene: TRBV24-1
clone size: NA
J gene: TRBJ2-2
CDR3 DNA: TGTGCCACCAGTGCCAGACTAGCTAACACCGGGGAGCTGTTTTTT
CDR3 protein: CATSARLANTGELFF

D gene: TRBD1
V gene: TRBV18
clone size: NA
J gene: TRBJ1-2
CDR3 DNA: TGTGCCAGCTCACCGATACACTCAGGGGGGCAAAGCTATGGCTACACCTTC
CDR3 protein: CASSPIHSGGQSYGYTF

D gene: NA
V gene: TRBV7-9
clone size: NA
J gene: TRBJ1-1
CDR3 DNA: TGTGCCAGCAGCCCCCGACAGAGCCTGAACACTGAAGCTTTCTTT
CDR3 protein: CASSPRQSLNTEAFF

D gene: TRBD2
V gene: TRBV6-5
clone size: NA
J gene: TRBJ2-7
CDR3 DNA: TGTGCCATCAAACTAGCGGGGCCCTACGAGCAGTACTTC
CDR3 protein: CAIKLAGPYEQYF

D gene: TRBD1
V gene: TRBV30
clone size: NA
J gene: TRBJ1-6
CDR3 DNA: TGTGCCTGGAGTTGGAGGACAGGGGTTAATTCACCCCTCCACTTT
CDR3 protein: CAWSWRTGVNSPLHF

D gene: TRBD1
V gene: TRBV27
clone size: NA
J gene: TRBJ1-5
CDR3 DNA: TGTGCCAGCAGACGAACAGGGGTTAGCAATCAGCCCCAGCATTTT
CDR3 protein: CASRRTGVSNQPQHF

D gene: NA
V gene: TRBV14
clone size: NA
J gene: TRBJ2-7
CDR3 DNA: TGTGCCAGCAGCTTACAGGGAAAGTCGTCCGAGCAGTACTTC
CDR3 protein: CASSLQGKSSEQYF

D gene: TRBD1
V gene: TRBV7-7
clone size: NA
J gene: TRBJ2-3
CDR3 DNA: TGTGCCAGCAGCTTAGGTAGGGGGCGAGAGGTAGATACGCAGTATTTT
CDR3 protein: CASSLGRGREVDTQYF

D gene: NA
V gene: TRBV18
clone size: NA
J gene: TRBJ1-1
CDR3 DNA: TGTGCCAGCTCACCGGCGGGAGAGTACACTGAAGCTTTCTTT
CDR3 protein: CASSPAGEYTEAFF

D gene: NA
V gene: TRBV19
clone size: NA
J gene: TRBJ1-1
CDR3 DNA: TGTGCCAGTAGTATAGACGGGATGAACACTGAAGCTTTCTTT
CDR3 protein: CASSIDGMNTEAFF